A single sample is the source of the 8 T cell receptor beta chains below, sequenced in a study of spatial heterogeneity in lung cancer. Time point in this sample: sample taken at primary tumor resection. Sequencing was performed on whole RNA extracted from tumor and nontumor lung tissue, or from frozen PBMC, and the material was left unsorted. Via MiXCR, TCRdb re-called the 5' RACE reads, giving one row per CDR3 protein. The table shows under 25,000 distinct CDR3 sequences, with 6.9% occurring only once. Sample: PBMCs, taken at surgery. The receptors derive from a male donor with early-stage non-small cell lung cancer.

This clonotype was found a few times. The chain joins TRBV18 to TRBJ1-1; 7 bases align to TRBD1. Trimming removed 2 bases from V and 3 bases from J; junction bases left unmatched: 6. The germline V gene encodes CDR1 KGHSH and CDR2 LQKENI. The CDR3 is 15 amino acids. The CDR3 coding sequence is TGTGCCAGCTCACCAGAGGGACAGTGGGACACTGAAGCTTTCTTT. Amino acids: CASSPEGQWDTEAFF.

This clonotype was seen repeatedly, ten times or more. This chain links TRBV24-1 with TRBJ1-1; 11 bases map to TRBD1. The CDR3 consists of 15 residues. Per the germline V gene, CDR1 is KGHDR and CDR2 is SFDVKD. V gave up 9 bases and J gave up 4 bases; unmatched junction bases: 9. This CDR3 reads CATRRTGGVSTEAFF. CDR3 DNA: TGTGCCACCCGTAGGACAGGGGGCGTGAGCACTGAAGCTTTCTTT.

This clonotype was found a few times. The chain combines TRBV10-3 with TRBJ2-1, with 10 bases that match TRBD1. The CDR3 consists of 13 residues. V lost 10 bases, J lost 8 bases, and 8 bases stayed unmatched. Germline lookup yields CDR1 ENHRY and CDR2 SYGVKD. The CDR3 spells CATRTGGQDEQFF. The CDR3 coding sequence is TGTGCCACCCGGACAGGGGGTCAAGATGAGCAGTTCTTC.

This clonotype was counted ten times or more. This sequence joins TRBV23-1 and TRBJ1-5; possibly TRBD1 for D (6 bases). TRBV23-1 carries the ORF label, with uncertain function. The length of the CDR3 is 22 residues. V lost 6 bases to trimming and J lost 0 bases, with 33 bases between them. The CDR3 region is CASRPPPKGQGGLHYSNQPQHF. The CDR3 coding sequence is TGCGCCAGCAGACCACCTCCAAAGGGACAAGGGGGTCTCCATTATAGCAATCAGCCCCAGCATTTT.

This clonotype was counted only a few times. The chain is built from TRBV6-1 and TRBJ1-5; D is undetermined. Trimming stripped 7 bases from V and 1 base from J, with 8 bases between. The V gene's germline CDR1 is MNHNS and CDR2 SASEGT. CDR3 size: 13 residues. CDR3 region: CASMVQSNQPQHF. The CDR3 DNA sequence: TGTGCCAGCATGGTACAGAGCAATCAGCCCCAGCATTTT.

A remark on this clonotype: A much larger clone is a single base away; this may be a read error. No conserved phenylalanine or tryptophan is present at the end of the CDR3, so a read error is the likely explanation. The chain recombines TRBV10-2 with TRBJ1-1, with a tentative D call TRBD1 (5 bases). Germline loops: CDR1 WSHSY, CDR2 SAAADI. V dropped 2 bases and J dropped 1 base, with 8 bases sitting between them. The CDR3 loop spans 14 amino acids. CDR3: CASSEGGKNTEAFL. In nucleotides, the CDR3 is TGCGCCAGCAGTGAGGGGGGGAAGAACACTGAAGCTTTCCTT.

The table lists this clonotype with many counts. The chain is built from TRBV5-1 and TRBJ2-1; D possibly corresponds to TRBD2 (5 bases). The CDR3 length is 16 residues. Germline V gene data show CDR1 as SGHRS and CDR2 as YFSETQ. The germline V and J ends were trimmed by 0 bases and 0 bases, with 10 bases remaining between them. This CDR3 reads CASSLGSGSSYNEQFF. The CDR3 DNA is TGCGCCAGCAGCTTGGGGAGCGGCAGCTCCTACAATGAGCAGTTCTTC.

This clonotype was seen only a few times. This chain links TRBV28 with TRBJ2-2, with D tentatively TRBD1 (5 bases). V was trimmed by 3 bases and J by 6 bases, leaving 17 bases between them. The CDR3 has 16 residues. CDR1 MDHEN and CDR2 SYDVKM come from the germline V gene. The CDR3, as DNA: TGTGCCAGCAGTTTTAGCAGGGCCCCTATGTCCGGGGAGCTGTTTTTT. This codes for CASSFSRAPMSGELFF.